Below are 32 T cell receptor beta chains sequenced from a single sample in a study of T cell repertoires in cytomegalovirus infection (dated by TCRdb to 2018 to 2020). The sequencer listed for this sample is Illumina HiSeq 1500. The public sequencing data were trimmed at Q25 with fastp and processed into clonotypes with MiXCR by TCRdb, which kept only in-frame beta chains. Every distinct CDR3 protein forms one entry, paired with its most common genes and DNA. This sample lists some 920,000 distinct CDR3 sequences; approximately 31% were detected once. Around 15% of the sample is held by the ten biggest clonotypes. In light of the paper, this sample's treatment or condition label describes: in vitro stimulation with specific CMV peptide epitopes to enrich CMV-specific T cells. These receptors have no known antigen. This material consisted of cultured CD8+ T cells from PBMCs, taken from culture after CMV antigen stimulation. The receptors were gathered from a human donor in good health (CMV status not recorded). Some clones in this sample may be carry-over from other donors' samples.

This clonotype was recorded a few times. This sequence joins TRBV29-1 and TRBJ1-2; no firm D call. Looked up from germline, CDR1 is SQVTM and CDR2 is ANQGSEA. The V end was cut by 3 bases, the J end by 8 bases, with 10 bases between. This CDR3 contains 11 residues. CDR3 sequence reads: CSVESRRGYTF. The CDR3 DNA is TGCAGCGTTGAGTCCCGAAGGGGCTACACCTTC.

In its sample, this clonotype was seen a few times. The chain combines TRBV27 with TRBJ2-3; 10 bases are shared with TRBD2. The V gene end was trimmed by 0 bases and the J gene end by 5 bases; junction bases not matched to a gene: 17. CDR3 size: 20 residues. The V gene's germline CDR1 is MNHEY and CDR2 SMNVEV (reference sequence). CDR3 sequence reads: CASSLSVLAGATVGRDTQYF. The CDR3 bases are TGTGCCAGCAGTTTATCGGTGCTAGCGGGGGCGACCGTAGGCCGAGATACGCAGTATTTT.

The chain employs TRBV12-5 and TRBJ2-3; unclear D gene. The CDR3 totals 14 residues. Trimming pared 2 bases from V and 0 bases from J, leaving 6 bases between. Germline loops: CDR1 LGHNT, CDR2 FRNRAP. The CDR3 sequence: CASGLSDSTDTQYF. Written as DNA, the CDR3 is TGTGCTAGTGGTTTGTCGGACAGCACAGATACGCAGTATTTT.

This clonotype was detected a few times. J is TRBJ2-5 and V is TRBV6-5; perhaps D is TRBD1 or TRBD2 (5 bases each). Germline CDR1 MNHEY, CDR2 SVGAGI. Deletions cut 6 bases from V and 4 bases from J, with 18 bases between. This CDR3 region has 15 residues. This CDR3 is CASRRGTAYTETQYF. Here the CDR3 DNA reads TGTGCCAGCAGACGTGGGACCGCTTATACAGAGACCCAGTACTTC.

This clonotype was seen many times. The CDR3 loop reads CASSFFGKETQYF. CDR3 nucleotide sequence: TGTGCCAGCAGCTTCTTCGGGAAAGAGACCCAGTACTTC. The chain couples TRBV7-8 to TRBJ2-5, with a weak D call TRBD2 (5 bases). The CDR3 consists of 13 residues. Germline CDR1 is SGHVS and CDR2 is FQNEAQ. Trimming pared 3 bases from V and 3 bases from J, leaving 8 bases between.

This clonotype turned up a few times. This chain links TRBV6-6 with TRBJ2-3; 7 bases agree with TRBD2. Trimming cost V 2 bases and J 1 base; bases outside gene matches: 9. The germline V gene has CDR1 MNHNY and CDR2 SVGAGI (reference sequence). The CDR3 has 17 residues. The CDR3: CASSYPWASGGTDTQYF. As DNA, the CDR3 is TGTGCCAGCAGTTACCCCTGGGCTAGCGGTGGCACAGATACGCAGTATTTT.

This sequence joins TRBV10-3 and TRBJ1-2, with 10 bases matching TRBD1. The germline CDR1 and CDR2 sequences are ENHRY and SYGVKD. With 3 bases clipped from V and 6 bases from J, the junction kept 7 bases outside the gene matches. The CDR3 length is 15 residues. The chain's CDR3 is CAISDRGQGIDGYTF. In DNA, the CDR3 is TGTGCCATCAGTGATCGGGGACAGGGGATTGATGGCTACACCTTC.

This chain uses TRBV4-3 with TRBJ1-1; D ambiguous. Germline V gives CDR1 LGHNA, CDR2 YSLEER. The CDR3 spans 16 residues. V lost 0 bases to trimming and J lost 1 base, with 12 bases between them. The CDR3 nucleotides are TGCGCCAGCAGCCAAGAGGGGTTTTCAGCGAACACTGAAGCTTTCTTT. This sequence encodes CASSQEGFSANTEAFF.

A few counts support this clonotype. This CDR3 is CASSPSGTAGELFF. The CDR3 DNA reads as TGTGCCAGCAGCCCTTCCGGGACAGCCGGGGAGCTGTTTTTT. The chain couples TRBV7-6 to TRBJ2-2; 7 bases agree with TRBD1. This CDR3 region has 14 residues. V lost 5 bases to trimming and J lost 6 bases; unmatched junction nucleotides: 6. CDR1 SGHVS and CDR2 FNYEAQ come from the germline V gene.

V is TRBV2 and J is TRBJ1-1; 10 bases match TRBD1. The CDR3 has 14 residues. Germline trimming cut 8 bases from V and 6 bases from J; bases unmatched to any gene: 9. Germline V gene data show CDR1 as SNHLY and CDR2 as FYNNEI. CDR3 in amino acids: CASLPGQGLAEAFF. The CDR3 DNA reads TGTGCCAGCCTCCCGGGACAGGGGCTGGCTGAAGCTTTCTTT.

The table lists this clonotype with a few counts. The chain links TRBV7-9 to TRBJ1-1; D is perhaps TRBD1 (5 bases). The CDR3 is 15 amino acids. Trimming shortened V by 0 bases and J by 5 bases, and 13 bases separated the two germline ends. CDR1 SEHNR and CDR2 FQNEAQ come from the germline V gene (reference sequence). CDR3 amino acids: CASSLAVGRRTEAFF. The DNA of the CDR3 is TGTGCCAGCAGCTTAGCGGTGGGGCGAAGAACTGAAGCTTTCTTT.

This clonotype was seen a single time. J is TRBJ1-1 and V is TRBV29-1; D is ambiguous. V lost 5 bases, J lost 0 bases, and 7 bases lay in between. CDR3 length equals 12 residues. Germline lookup yields CDR1 SQVTM and CDR2 ANQGSEA. CDR3 DNA sequence: TGCAGCGTTACCGCCCTGAACACTGAAGCTTTCTTT. It codes for CSVTALNTEAFF.

The V gene is TRBV6-5, the J gene TRBJ2-2; TRBD1 agrees at 8 bases. Trimming cost V 2 bases and J 2 bases; bases outside gene matches: 4. Per germline, CDR1 MNHEY and CDR2 SVGAGI. This CDR3 spans 16 amino acids. CDR3 sequence reads: CASSYRDRLNTGELFF. DNA for the CDR3: TGTGCCAGCAGTTACCGGGACAGGCTTAACACCGGGGAGCTGTTTTTT.

This clonotype turned up a few times. This sequence joins TRBV7-6 and TRBJ2-5; 8 nucleotides match TRBD2. V dropped 3 bases and J dropped 9; count of bases not matched to a gene: 12. Germline V lookup: CDR1 SGHVS, CDR2 FNYEAQ. The CDR3 is 15 residues long. CDR3 sequence (DNA): TGTGCCAGCAGCTTGAGTAGCGGGGACCCAAGGGCCCAGTACTTC. This gives the protein CASSLSSGDPRAQYF.

The CDR3 DNA follows: TGTGCCAGCAGCGGAGGTCTAGGCAGCCGGGGGTCCTACGAGCAGTACTTC. It codes for CASSGGLGSRGSYEQYF. The rearrangement links TRBV5-4 to TRBJ2-7; D possibly corresponds to TRBD2 (6 bases). V was trimmed by 4 bases and J by 1 base, leaving 21 bases between them. Germline V gene lookup returns CDR1 SGHNT and CDR2 YYREEE (reference sequence). The CDR3 has 17 amino acids.

The J gene is TRBJ2-7, the V gene TRBV29-1, with D perhaps matching TRBD2 (6 bases). The CDR3 runs 13 residues. Per germline, CDR1 SQVTM and CDR2 ANQGSEA. Trimming cost V 7 bases and J 1 base, with 14 bases left between them. CDR3: CSARGGTSYEQYF. The CDR3 DNA follows: TGCAGCGCCCGTGGTGGGACTTCCTACGAGCAGTACTTC.

As regards this clonotype: At one end, the junction sequence differs from germline, possibly due to a read error. This chain links TRBV15 with TRBJ1-2; tentative D call: TRBD1 (6 bases). The CDR3 spans 13 residues. Germline assignment: CDR1 LNHNV and CDR2 YYDKDF (reference sequence). Written as DNA, the CDR3 is TGTGCCACCAGCAGAGAAGGATGGAGACAGGCTAGCTTC. This codes for CATSREGWRQASF.

The genes are TRBV29-1 and TRBJ2-7, with 8 bases aligning to TRBD2. The CDR3 consists of 15 residues. The germline V gene has CDR1 SQVTM and CDR2 ANQGSEA. Unmatched junction bases numbered 12, after V lost 7 bases and J lost 1 base. In DNA, the CDR3 is TGCAGCGCTGGATCTTACGGGGGGGGATCCTACGAGCAGTACTTC. It encodes CSAGSYGGGSYEQYF.

This clonotype was detected a few times. This chain uses TRBV7-6 with TRBJ2-1, with 11 bases matching TRBD2. The CDR3 covers 16 residues. Germline V gene lookup returns CDR1 SGHVS and CDR2 FNYEAQ. The V segment lost 3 bases and the J segment 6 bases; nucleotides outside the gene matches: 7. The CDR3, as DNA: TGTGCCAGCAGCTTTGACATAGCGGGGGGGTTCAATGAGCAGTTCTTC. Its translation: CASSFDIAGGFNEQFF.

Comments on this clonotype: One end of the junction varies from germline; a read error may be responsible. CDR3 residues: CASSQGTSYDYTF. CDR3 bases: TGTGCCAGCAGCCAGGGTACCTCCTATGACTACACCTTC. The V gene is TRBV11-2, the J gene TRBJ1-2; D may be TRBD1 (5 bases). Per germline, CDR1 SGHAT and CDR2 FQNNGV. The CDR3 spans 13 residues.

This rearrangement joins TRBV20-1 to TRBJ2-1; possibly TRBD1 for D (5 bases). This CDR3 is 13 amino acids long. Germline CDR1 reads DFQATT; CDR2 reads SNEGSKA (reference sequence). The V and J ends lost 3 bases and 3 bases respectively, with 9 bases between them. The CDR3 DNA sequence: TGCAGTGCTAGCGACAGCCTCTACAATGAGCAGTTCTTC. This encodes CSASDSLYNEQFF.

This chain joins TRBV19 and TRBJ1-5, with unresolved D. V lost 5 bases and J 6 bases, leaving 20 bases between the germline ends. The CDR3 has 16 residues. CDR1 LNHDA and CDR2 SQIVND come from the germline V gene (reference sequence). CDR3 nucleotides: TGTGCCAGTAGTCCCACGGATAGGGCTCGGTTTCAGCCCCAGCATTTT. This gives the protein CASSPTDRARFQPQHF.

This clonotype was recorded a few times. This chain connects TRBV2 to TRBJ1-4; D ambiguous. The CDR3 length is 15 residues. The germline V gene encodes CDR1 SNHLY and CDR2 FYNNEI. Trimming pared 3 bases from V and 0 bases from J, leaving 8 bases between. In DNA, the CDR3 is TGTGCCAGCAGTGATAGGGAAACAACTAATGAAAAACTGTTTTTT. It translates to CASSDRETTNEKLFF.

This clonotype appeared a single time. The chain has TRBV28 and TRBJ2-2; TRBD2 agrees at 8 bases. This CDR3 region has 17 residues. V was clipped by 7 bases and J by 8 bases; unmatched bases: 18. Germline V gene sequence: CDR1 MDHEN, CDR2 SYDVKM. CDR3 in amino acids: CASTLPPGGGLKGELFF. The CDR3 DNA follows: TGTGCCAGCACCCTTCCCCCGGGCGGGGGGCTTAAAGGGGAGCTGTTTTTT. Variable domain in full (rest from reference TRBV28 and TRBJ2-2): DVKVTQSSRYLVKRTGEKVFLECVQDMDHENMFWYRQDPGLGLRLIYFSYDVKMKEKGDIPEGYSVSREKKERFSLILESASTNQTSMYLCASTLPPGGGLKGELFFGEGSRLTVL.

This clonotype was detected many times. V is TRBV12-3 or TRBV12-4 and J is TRBJ1-5, with TRBD1 as a possible D gene (5 bases). This CDR3 contains 13 residues. V was shortened by 5 bases and J by 9 bases, with 14 bases between the two germline ends. The CDR3, as DNA: TGTGCCAGCAGTCCGGGACCCCGCCGGCCCCAGCATTTT. As protein: CASSPGPRRPQHF.

The J gene is TRBJ1-4, the V gene TRBV14; the D is unclear. Trimming took off 2 bases at V and 5 bases at J, with 15 bases between the two ends. From germline, CDR1 is SGHDN and CDR2 FVKESK. This CDR3 has 16 amino acids. CDR3 residues: CASSQYPDGENEKLFF. The CDR3 region has the DNA TGTGCCAGCAGCCAATACCCTGACGGGGAAAATGAAAAACTGTTTTTT.

There are a few counts of this clonotype. CDR3 sequence (DNA): TGTGCCAGCAGCTCGTTGGGGCAGACCTCAGCCCAGCATTTT. Amino acids: CASSSLGQTSAQHF. The chain has TRBV7-9 and TRBJ1-5; a possible D gene is TRBD1 (5 bases). Deletions cut 4 bases from V and 11 bases from J, with 18 bases between. CDR1 and CDR2 from the germline V gene are SEHNR and FQNEAQ (reference sequence). CDR3 length: 14 residues.

This sequence joins TRBV15 and TRBJ1-1; D remains ambiguous. The germline V gene encodes CDR1 LNHNV and CDR2 YYDKDF (reference sequence). Deletions cut 1 base from V and 4 bases from J, with 10 bases between. CDR3 size: 14 residues. The CDR3 bases are TGTGCCACCAGCAGAGCCAGTGGATTCACTGAAGCTTTCTTT. It translates to CATSRASGFTEAFF.

The chain uses TRBV29-1 and TRBJ1-2; D is ambiguous. V dropped 0 bases and J dropped 3 bases, with 11 bases sitting between them. CDR3 length: 14 residues. Germline assignment: CDR1 SQVTM and CDR2 ANQGSEA. CDR3 nucleotides: TGCAGCGTTGAAGATGGGCAGCGTCACTATGGCTACACCTTC. This gives the protein CSVEDGQRHYGYTF.

The chain is built from TRBV20-1 and TRBJ2-3; TRBD1 matches 7 bases. V lost 5 bases and J lost 2; bases outside the gene matches: 10. Germline V gene lookup returns CDR1 DFQATT and CDR2 SNEGSKA (reference sequence). The CDR3 has 15 amino acids. CDR3 bases: TGCAGTGCTTACTCCCGGGACAGTCCCACAGATACGCAGTATTTT. Translating gives CSAYSRDSPTDTQYF.

The genes are TRBV20-1 and TRBJ1-1; 7 bases match TRBD1. There are 14 residues in the CDR3. J gave up 7 bases and V 7 bases, and 15 bases lay outside the gene matches. Per the germline V gene, CDR1 is DFQATT and CDR2 is SNEGSKA (reference sequence). The CDR3 region has the DNA TGCAGTGTCAGGGGGGGGCGAGGTGATGGTGAAGCTTTCTTT. Amino acids: CSVRGGRGDGEAFF.

A single count supports this clonotype. This chain joins TRBV7-9 and TRBJ1-4; D may be TRBD1 (5 bases). CDR1 and CDR2 from the germline V gene are SEHNR and FQNEAQ (reference sequence). With 8 bases removed from V and 8 bases from J, the gap between germline ends came to 15 bases. CDR3 length equals 13 residues. CDR3 residues: CASHPGRREKLFF. The CDR3 DNA is TGTGCCAGCCACCCAGGGAGGAGGGAAAAACTGTTTTTT.